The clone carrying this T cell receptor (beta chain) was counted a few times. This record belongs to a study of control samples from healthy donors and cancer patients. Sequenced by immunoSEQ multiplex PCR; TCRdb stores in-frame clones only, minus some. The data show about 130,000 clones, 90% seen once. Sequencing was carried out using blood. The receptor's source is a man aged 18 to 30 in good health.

This CDR3 reads CASSDRDRGSGELFF. CDR3 coding DNA: TGTGCCAGCAGTGACAGGGACCGAGGGAGCGGGGAGCTGTTTTTT. The chain joins TRBV6-1 to TRBJ2-2; D possibly matches TRBD1 or TRBD2 (5 bases each). The length of the CDR3 is 15 residues. Germline CDR1 reads MNHNS; CDR2 reads SASEGT. V shed 3 bases and J shed 7 bases, with 15 bases lying between them.